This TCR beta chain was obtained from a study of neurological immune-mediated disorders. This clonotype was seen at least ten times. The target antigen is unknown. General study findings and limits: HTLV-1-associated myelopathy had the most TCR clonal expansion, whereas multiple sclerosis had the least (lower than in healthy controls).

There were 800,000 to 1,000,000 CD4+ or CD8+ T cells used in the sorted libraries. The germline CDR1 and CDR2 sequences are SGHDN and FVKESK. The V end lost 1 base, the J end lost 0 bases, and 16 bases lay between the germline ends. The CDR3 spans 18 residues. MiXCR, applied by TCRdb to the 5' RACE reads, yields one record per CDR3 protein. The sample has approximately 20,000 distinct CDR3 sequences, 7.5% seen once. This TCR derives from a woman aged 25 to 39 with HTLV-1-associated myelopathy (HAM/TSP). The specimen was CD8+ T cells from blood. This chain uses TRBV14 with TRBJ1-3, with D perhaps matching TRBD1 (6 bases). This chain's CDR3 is CASSQGVGQPSSGNTIYF. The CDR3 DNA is TGTGCCAGCAGCCAAGGGGTAGGACAGCCGAGCTCTGGAAACACCATATATTTT.